This T cell receptor beta chain emerged from a study of identical twins. MiXCR was run by TCRdb on the 5' RACE reads, yielding one entry per CDR3 protein. This table holds some 500,000 distinct CDR3 sequences, approximately 14% found once. Germline V CDR1 and CDR2: MNHNS, SASEGT. V trimming: 6 bases; J trimming: 9 bases; junction bases outside the gene matches: 5. The CDR3 is 14 amino acids. The same data also contributed to another study, on yellow fever vaccine responses in identical twins.

This TCR derives from a woman under 30 in good health. The sample comprised CD4+ T cells sorted from blood. The chain joins TRBV6-1 to TRBJ1-6; 10 bases are a match to TRBD1. The chain's CDR3 is CASRTGTGVSPLHF. Here the CDR3 DNA reads TGTGCCAGCAGGACCGGGACAGGGGTTTCACCCCTCCACTTT.